The rows below give T cell receptor beta chains drawn from one sample of a study of blood T cell repertoires in COVID-19. Using immunoSEQ multiplex PCR, the repertoire was profiled, and TCRdb retains in-frame clones only, with some absent. The sample lists around 160,000 clones; 78% were seen once. Sequencing was done on a sample of peripheral blood. Receptor source: a woman of 80 years or more with acute or convalescent COVID-19. CDR3s leave out the opening cysteine and the closing phenylalanine or tryptophan. D genes are given only for firm matches. Only part of the rows carry a size: once, few, many, or a class if the clone is expanded.

v_call: TRBV3-1/TRBV3-2
j_call: TRBJ1-5
d_call: NA
clone_size: NA
cdr3_aa: ASSQGRRDQPQH

v_call: TRBV7-9
j_call: TRBJ2-4
d_call: TRBD2
clone_size: once
cdr3_aa: ASSSSGSLGYGKNIQY

v_call: TRBV27
j_call: TRBJ1-2
d_call: NA
clone_size: NA
cdr3_aa: ASSLQGGVRGYT

v_call: TRBV19
j_call: TRBJ1-2
d_call: NA
clone_size: many
cdr3_aa: ASSIDQGRDGYT

v_call: TRBV7-9
j_call: TRBJ1-1
d_call: NA
clone_size: NA
cdr3_aa: ASSGSTEAF

v_call: TRBV29-1
j_call: TRBJ2-3
d_call: TRBD2
clone_size: NA
cdr3_aa: SVDGGRGSLYTQY

v_call: TRBV27
j_call: TRBJ1-1
d_call: TRBD1
clone_size: NA
cdr3_aa: ASNLGGLMNTEAF

v_call: TRBV7-9
j_call: TRBJ2-5
d_call: NA
clone_size: once
cdr3_aa: ASSLAGGTQY

v_call: TRBV11-2
j_call: TRBJ2-5
d_call: NA
clone_size: few
cdr3_aa: ASSFNPKETQY

v_call: TRBV9
j_call: TRBJ1-3
d_call: NA
clone_size: NA
cdr3_aa: ASREDSYSGNTIY

v_call: TRBV6-5
j_call: TRBJ2-1
d_call: TRBD2
clone_size: NA
cdr3_aa: ASSSRLAGTYNEQF

v_call: TRBV5-1
j_call: TRBJ2-1
d_call: TRBD2
clone_size: NA
cdr3_aa: ASSRTGTRGNNEQF

v_call: TRBV29-1
j_call: TRBJ2-3
d_call: TRBD1
clone_size: once
cdr3_aa: SVDRGWGISTDTQY

v_call: TRBV5-1
j_call: TRBJ1-5
d_call: TRBD1
clone_size: NA
cdr3_aa: ASSPGTGNQPQH

v_call: TRBV3-1/TRBV3-2
j_call: TRBJ1-2
d_call: NA
clone_size: NA
cdr3_aa: ASSQAGYGYT

v_call: TRBV14
j_call: TRBJ2-1
d_call: TRBD2
clone_size: NA
cdr3_aa: ARTSSDRGGLAGPPHEQF

v_call: TRBV29-1
j_call: TRBJ2-7
d_call: NA
clone_size: NA
cdr3_aa: SAGSPPRDEQY

v_call: TRBV4-1
j_call: TRBJ2-1
d_call: NA
clone_size: NA
cdr3_aa: ASSQGLGRTPLLYNEQF

v_call: TRBV10-1
j_call: TRBJ1-1
d_call: NA
clone_size: few
cdr3_aa: ASSDRHQAF

v_call: TRBV12-5
j_call: TRBJ2-2
d_call: TRBD1
clone_size: NA
cdr3_aa: ASGLSRDRGKKNTGELF

v_call: TRBV7-2
j_call: TRBJ2-2
d_call: NA
clone_size: NA
cdr3_aa: ASSPGAVGELF

v_call: TRBV5-1
j_call: TRBJ2-7
d_call: NA
clone_size: once
cdr3_aa: ASRPSGSLNGQY

v_call: TRBV18
j_call: TRBJ1-1
d_call: NA
clone_size: NA
cdr3_aa: ASSPRLPGGAHTEAF

v_call: TRBV6-1
j_call: TRBJ2-7
d_call: NA
clone_size: NA
cdr3_aa: ASSDRGYEQY

v_call: TRBV30
j_call: TRBJ2-7
d_call: NA
clone_size: once
cdr3_aa: AWYRGSYEQY

v_call: TRBV5-8
j_call: TRBJ2-5
d_call: TRBD1
clone_size: NA
cdr3_aa: ANPGTGLWAQY

v_call: TRBV11-2
j_call: TRBJ2-7
d_call: TRBD1
clone_size: NA
cdr3_aa: ASSPPRGQYEQY

v_call: TRBV28
j_call: TRBJ1-4
d_call: NA
clone_size: few
cdr3_aa: ASSLLRVLNEKLF

v_call: TRBV27
j_call: TRBJ1-2
d_call: TRBD1
clone_size: once
cdr3_aa: ASSLLGQGASLNYGYT

v_call: TRBV19
j_call: TRBJ1-6
d_call: NA
clone_size: NA
cdr3_aa: ASSRDRQDNSPLH

v_call: TRBV19
j_call: TRBJ1-6
d_call: NA
clone_size: NA
cdr3_aa: ASHSARSNSPLH

v_call: TRBV30
j_call: TRBJ1-5
d_call: TRBD1
clone_size: NA
cdr3_aa: AWSSGQAGQPQH

v_call: TRBV2
j_call: TRBJ1-3
d_call: NA
clone_size: NA
cdr3_aa: ASSRDSSGNTIY